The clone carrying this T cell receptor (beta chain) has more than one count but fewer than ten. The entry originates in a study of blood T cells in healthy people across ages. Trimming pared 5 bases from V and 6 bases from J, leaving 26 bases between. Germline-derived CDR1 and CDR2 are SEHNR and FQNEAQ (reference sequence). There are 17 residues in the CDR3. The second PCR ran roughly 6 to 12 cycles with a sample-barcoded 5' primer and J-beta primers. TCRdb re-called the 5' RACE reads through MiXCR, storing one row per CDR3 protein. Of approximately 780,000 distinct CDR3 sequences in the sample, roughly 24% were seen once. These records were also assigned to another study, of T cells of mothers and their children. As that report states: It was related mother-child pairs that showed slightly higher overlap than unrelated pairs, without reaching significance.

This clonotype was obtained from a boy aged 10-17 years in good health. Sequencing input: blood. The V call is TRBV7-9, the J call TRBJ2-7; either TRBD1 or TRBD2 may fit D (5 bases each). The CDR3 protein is CASSPEAARAGSLEQYF. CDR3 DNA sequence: TGTGCCAGCAGCCCAGAAGCGGCCAGGGCAGGCTCCCTCGAGCAGTACTTC.